The 21 T cell receptor beta chains below come from one sample, sequenced in a study of Graves' ophthalmopathy and Graves' hyperthyroidism. RNA transcripts were the template, and TCR beta CDR3 regions were amplified from them. HTBI primers served in a first-round RT-PCR, which a second-round multiplex PCR followed. TCRdb reanalysed the multiplex PCR reads using MiXCR and keeps one entry per CDR3 protein. Among a few hundred thousand distinct CDR3 sequences, roughly 18% were seen once, and the ten largest hold 1.6%. The sequencing input was peripheral blood. All receptors come from a woman younger than 35 with Graves' ophthalmopathy.

This clonotype was seen many times. This chain connects TRBV28 to TRBJ1-1; D gene uncertain. V was trimmed by 3 bases and J by 5 bases, leaving 10 bases between them. CDR1 is MDHEN, CDR2 SYDVKM, per germline. This CDR3 contains 13 residues. CDR3 residues: CASSFPPRTEAFF. DNA for the CDR3: TGTGCCAGCAGTTTTCCTCCGCGAACTGAAGCTTTCTTT.

Ten or more counts support this clonotype. The chain combines TRBV2 with TRBJ2-5; D is tentatively TRBD1 or TRBD2 (6 bases each). V was clipped by 3 bases and J by 2 bases, with 13 bases between them. The CDR3 is 15 residues long. Germline CDR1 and CDR2: SNHLY and FYNNEI. The CDR3 bases are TGTGCCAGCAGTGAGACGAGGGGGGAACAAGAGACCCAGTACTTC. It is translated as CASSETRGEQETQYF.

The sample holds many counts of this clonotype. This chain connects TRBV30 to TRBJ1-5; no firm D call. CDR1 is GTSNPN, CDR2 SVGIG, per germline (reference sequence). Trimming took off 0 bases at V and 5 bases at J, with 11 bases between the two ends. This CDR3 comprises 14 residues. The CDR3 sequence: CAWSVRRPDQPQHF. The CDR3 DNA is TGTGCCTGGAGTGTACGGCGCCCCGATCAGCCCCAGCATTTT.

This clonotype was counted ten times or more. The chain is built from TRBV7-2 and TRBJ2-5; 8 positions agree with TRBD2. This CDR3 contains 18 residues. CDR1 and CDR2 (germline): SGHTA, FQGNSA. The V gene end was trimmed by 5 bases and the J gene end by 5 bases; junction bases not matched to a gene: 19. The CDR3 protein is CASSRIFVTGTRGETQYF. The CDR3 DNA follows: TGTGCCAGCAGCCGTATATTCGTCACCGGGACTAGGGGGGAGACCCAGTACTTC.

CDR3 sequence reads: CASRQTPLEEQYF. CDR3 coding DNA: TGTGCCAGCAGACAAACCCCTTTAGAAGAGCAGTACTTC. The chain combines TRBV12-3 or TRBV12-4 with TRBJ2-7; D uncertain. Trimming cost V 6 bases and J 7 bases, with 16 bases left between them. The CDR3 is 13 residues long.

This clonotype was counted many times. The gene calls are TRBV4-3 and TRBJ2-5, with 15 bases identical to TRBD2. The germline V gene encodes CDR1 LGHNA and CDR2 YSLEER. This CDR3 spans 18 amino acids. The V and J ends lost 4 bases and 4 bases, in that order; junction bases with no gene match: 10. Written as DNA, the CDR3 is TGCGCCAGCAGCCGATGGACTAGCGGGGGGGGTGACCGAGAGACCCAGTACTTC. Its protein product is CASSRWTSGGGDRETQYF.

This clonotype was seen repeatedly, ten times or more. The junction differs from germline at one of its ends, possibly a read error. This sequence joins TRBV20-1 and TRBJ1-1, with D hard to call. The CDR3 sequence is 10 residues long. The V gene's germline CDR1 is DFQATT and CDR2 SNEGSKA (reference sequence). This CDR3 reads CSVWGTETFF. CDR3 nucleotide sequence: TGCAGTGTGTGGGGAACTGAAACTTTCTTT.

There are many counts of this clonotype. The chain couples TRBV10-3 to TRBJ2-2; tentative D call: TRBD1 (5 bases). Per germline, CDR1 ENHRY and CDR2 SYGVKD. The CDR3 loop spans 16 amino acids. V gave up 10 bases and J gave up 1 base, with 19 bases separating them. DNA of the CDR3: TGTGCCACCCTCTCAGTTGACAGAATGAACACCGGGGAGCTGTTTTTT. As protein: CATLSVDRMNTGELFF.

This clonotype has at least ten counts. This chain joins TRBV20-1 and TRBJ2-7, with a possible D match to TRBD2 (6 bases). V was clipped by 5 bases and J by 0 bases, with 14 bases between them. Germline loops: CDR1 DFQATT, CDR2 SNEGSKA (reference sequence). This CDR3 has 14 amino acids. The chain's CDR3 is CSAPGTPSSYEQYF. CDR3 DNA sequence: TGCAGTGCTCCAGGGACTCCTAGCTCCTACGAGCAGTACTTC.

Regarding this clonotype: This may come from a read error, since a much larger clone is one base off. The V gene is TRBV11-2, the J gene TRBJ2-2; D is possibly TRBD2 (5 bases). V lost 0 bases, J lost 7 bases, and 15 bases lay in between. CDR3 length equals 16 residues. Germline-derived CDR1 and CDR2 are SGHAT and FQNNGV. The CDR3 loop reads CASSLEGSRVSGELFF. The DNA of the CDR3 is TGTGCCAGCAGCTTAGAAGGGTCGCGGGTCAGCGGGGAGCTGTTTTTT. The whole variable domain, filled in from reference TRBV11-2 and TRBJ2-2, reads EAGVAQSPRYKIIEKRQSVAFWCNPISGHATLYWYQQILGQGPKLLIQFQNNGVVDDSQLPKDRFSAERLKGVDSTLKIQPAKLEDSAVYLCASSLEGSRVSGELFFGEGSRLTVL.

This clonotype was seen many times. The rearrangement uses TRBV12-3 or TRBV12-4 and TRBJ2-4, with a possible D match to TRBD2 (5 bases). Trimming removed 2 bases at V and 0 bases at J, with 5 bases between. The CDR3 runs 14 residues. The DNA of the CDR3 is TGTGCCAGCAGTTTACGGGGAGCCAAAAACATTCAGTACTTC. Translation: CASSLRGAKNIQYF.

There are many counts of this clonotype. The gene calls are TRBV28 and TRBJ2-5, with D unresolved. The germline V gene encodes CDR1 MDHEN and CDR2 SYDVKM. The CDR3 totals 13 residues. Trimming removed 5 bases at V and 5 bases at J, with 12 bases between. CDR3: CASSITRPETQYF. The DNA for the CDR3 is TGTGCCAGCAGTATAACAAGGCCGGAGACCCAGTACTTC.

Many counts were recorded for this clonotype. V gene TRBV20-1 combines with J gene TRBJ2-7; D not resolved. The CDR3 extends over 14 amino acids. Germline loops: CDR1 DFQATT, CDR2 SNEGSKA (reference sequence). V was clipped by 0 bases and J by 4 bases, with 13 bases between them. CDR3 nucleotides: TGCAGTGCTAGAGATTGGGCACTCTTTTACGAGCAGTACTTC. Translation: CSARDWALFYEQYF.

This chain joins TRBV27 and TRBJ1-2, with a possible D match to TRBD1 (5 bases). The CDR3 is 13 residues long. Germline V lookup: CDR1 MNHEY, CDR2 SMNVEV (reference sequence). V was trimmed by 1 base and J by 6 bases, leaving 9 bases between them. The CDR3 is CASSLWGLDGYTF. CDR3 coding DNA: TGTGCCAGCAGTTTATGGGGGTTAGATGGCTACACCTTC.

This clonotype was detected many times. This sequence joins TRBV15 and TRBJ1-5; TRBD1 is a possible D gene (6 bases). The CDR3 is 14 amino acids. Trimming stripped 3 bases from V and 3 bases from J, with 9 bases between. Looked up from germline, CDR1 is LNHNV and CDR2 is YYDKDF (reference sequence). This CDR3 reads CATSSRGSNQPQHF. The CDR3 nucleotides are TGTGCCACCAGCAGCAGGGGATCCAATCAGCCCCAGCATTTT.

This clonotype was recorded many times. The chain combines TRBV28 with TRBJ1-5, with D maybe TRBD1 (5 bases). The V end lost 3 bases, the J end lost 7 bases, and 19 bases lay between the germline ends. Germline V gene lookup returns CDR1 MDHEN and CDR2 SYDVKM. The length of the CDR3 is 16 residues. CDR3 nucleotide sequence: TGTGCCAGCAGTTTCGGGACGGTGGCGTTGGCCCAGCCCCAGCATTTT. It yields the protein CASSFGTVALAQPQHF.

There are many counts of this clonotype. J is TRBJ1-6 and V is TRBV6-5; D might be TRBD1 (6 bases). This CDR3 is 16 amino acids long. V lost 0 bases, J lost 10 bases, and 16 bases lay in between. CDR1 MNHEY and CDR2 SVGAGI come from the germline V gene. CDR3 bases: TGTGCCAGCAGTTACTCAGGCAGGGGTGTAGGGTCACCCCTCCACTTT. This codes for CASSYSGRGVGSPLHF.

This chain connects TRBV2 to TRBJ2-5; 10 bases fit TRBD2. Trimming took 6 bases from V and 6 from J; bases not matched to a gene: 7. The length of the CDR3 is 14 residues. Germline V lookup: CDR1 SNHLY, CDR2 FYNNEI. DNA of the CDR3: TGTGCCAGCAGAGCGGGACTAGCGAGGCAGACCCAGTACTTC. Translation: CASRAGLARQTQYF.

The table lists this clonotype with many counts. The rearrangement links TRBV11-2 to TRBJ2-7; 9 bases are a match to TRBD2. Germline V CDR1 and CDR2: SGHAT, FQNNGV. The J segment lost 5 bases and the V segment lost 2 bases, leaving 7 bases of the junction unmatched. This CDR3 is 15 amino acids long. The CDR3 reads CASSLLAGRGNEQYF. The CDR3 DNA sequence: TGTGCCAGCAGCTTACTAGCGGGAAGGGGTAACGAGCAGTACTTC.

This clonotype was found many times. The CDR3 DNA reads as TGTGCCAGCAGCTTAGAGGGGTTAAGAACCGGGGAGCTGTTTTTT. Residues: CASSLEGLRTGELFF. The chain joins TRBV11-2 to TRBJ2-2; D is undetermined. Trimming cost V 0 bases and J 5 bases, with 10 bases left between them. Germline loops: CDR1 SGHAT, CDR2 FQNNGV. The CDR3 is 15 residues long.

This clonotype was seen many times. The chain joins TRBV24-1 to TRBJ2-2; D remains unclear. The V and J ends lost 4 bases and 0 bases respectively, with 8 bases between them. The germline V gene has CDR1 KGHDR and CDR2 SFDVKD. This CDR3 has 15 amino acids. The DNA for the CDR3 is TGTGCCACCAGTGACGACAATTCGAACACCGGGGAGCTGTTTTTT. Its protein is CATSDDNSNTGELFF.